The present TCR beta chain was sequenced within a study of blood T cell repertoires in COVID-19. Study in general: Sources were T cells, B-cell-depleted T cells, or PBMCs; the material itself was cDNA or gDNA.

Per germline, CDR1 SGHVS and CDR2 FQNEAQ. Trimming removed 1 base at V and 2 bases at J, with 10 bases between. The CDR3 is 15 amino acids. In the original processing: From reference gene primer amplification, estimates of nucleated cell counts were derived. Profiled with immunoSEQ multiplex PCR; TCRdb holds only in-frame clones, not every one. D and trimming come from the DNA, and the V and J calls and clone size come from that table. The table includes about 440,000 clones, roughly 90% detected once. This clonotype originated in a woman in her twenties or thirties with acute or convalescent COVID-19. Material for sequencing was peripheral blood. The rearrangement joins TRBV7-8 to TRBJ2-3; D unresolved. The CDR3 DNA reads TGTGCCAGCAGCTTAGAAGCAGGTTACACAGATACGCAGTATTTT. Its translation is CASSLEAGYTDTQYF.